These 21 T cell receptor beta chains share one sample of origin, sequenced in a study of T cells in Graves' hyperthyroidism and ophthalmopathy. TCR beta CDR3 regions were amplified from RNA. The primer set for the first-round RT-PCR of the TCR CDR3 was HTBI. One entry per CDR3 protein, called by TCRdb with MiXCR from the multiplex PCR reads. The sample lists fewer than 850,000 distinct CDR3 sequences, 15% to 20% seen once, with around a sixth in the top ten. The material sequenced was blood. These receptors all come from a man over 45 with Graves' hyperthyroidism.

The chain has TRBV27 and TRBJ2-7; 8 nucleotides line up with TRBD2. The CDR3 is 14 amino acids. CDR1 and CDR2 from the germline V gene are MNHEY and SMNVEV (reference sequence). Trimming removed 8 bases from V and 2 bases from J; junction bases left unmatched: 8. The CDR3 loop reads CASGIGLAPYEQYF. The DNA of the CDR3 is TGTGCCAGCGGGATCGGACTAGCCCCCTACGAGCAGTACTTC.

DNA for the CDR3: TGTGCCAGCAGAGAGGGGGCACGGGACACTGAAGCTTTCTTT. Amino acid sequence: CASREGARDTEAFF. The V gene is TRBV6-1, the J gene TRBJ1-1; 7 bases agree with TRBD1. The CDR3 runs 14 residues. CDR1 MNHNS and CDR2 SASEGT come from the germline V gene. Losses at the gene ends were 6 bases for V and 3 bases for J; bases not matched to a gene: 7.

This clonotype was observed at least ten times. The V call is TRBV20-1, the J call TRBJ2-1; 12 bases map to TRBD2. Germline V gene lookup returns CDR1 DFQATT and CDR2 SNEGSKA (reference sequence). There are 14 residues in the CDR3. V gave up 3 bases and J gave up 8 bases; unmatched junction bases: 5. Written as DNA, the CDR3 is TGCAGTGCTAGGACTAGCGGGAGTCGTTATGAGCAGTTCTTC. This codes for CSARTSGSRYEQFF.

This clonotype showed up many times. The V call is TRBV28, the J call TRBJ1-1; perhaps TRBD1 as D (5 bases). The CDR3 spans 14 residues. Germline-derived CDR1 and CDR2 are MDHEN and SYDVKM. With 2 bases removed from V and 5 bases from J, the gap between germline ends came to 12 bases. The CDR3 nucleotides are TGTGCCAGCAGTTTAAAGACAGAGGTAACTGAAGCTTTCTTT. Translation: CASSLKTEVTEAFF.

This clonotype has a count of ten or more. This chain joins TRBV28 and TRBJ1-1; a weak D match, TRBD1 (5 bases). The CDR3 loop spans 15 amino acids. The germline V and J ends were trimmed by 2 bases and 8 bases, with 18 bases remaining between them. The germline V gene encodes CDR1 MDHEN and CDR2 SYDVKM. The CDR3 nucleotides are TGTGCCAGCAGTTTACTAGGCAGGGATTGGCTGGAAGCTTTCTTT. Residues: CASSLLGRDWLEAFF.

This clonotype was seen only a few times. The DNA of the CDR3 is TGTGCCAGCAGACTGACAGGGGAGGTTCAGCCCCAGCATTTT. It yields the protein CASRLTGEVQPQHF. The gene calls are TRBV12-3 or TRBV12-4 and TRBJ1-5; 8 bases are shared with TRBD1. This CDR3 has 14 residues. V shed 6 bases, J shed 6 bases, and the junction held 7 bases outside the gene matches.

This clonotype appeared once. The CDR3 loop reads CSVEDQGPRSYEQYF. In nucleotides, the CDR3 is TGCAGCGTTGAAGATCAGGGACCCCGGTCCTACGAGCAGTACTTC. J is TRBJ2-7 and V is TRBV29-1; D is perhaps TRBD1 or TRBD2 (5 bases each). Trimming removed 0 bases at V and 1 base at J, with 13 bases between. CDR3 length equals 15 residues. Germline CDR1 and CDR2: SQVTM and ANQGSEA.

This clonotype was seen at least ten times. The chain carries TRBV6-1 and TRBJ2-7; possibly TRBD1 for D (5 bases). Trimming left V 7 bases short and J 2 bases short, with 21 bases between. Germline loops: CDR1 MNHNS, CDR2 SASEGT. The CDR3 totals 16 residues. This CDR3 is CASIGPRDVRTYEQYF. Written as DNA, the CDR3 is TGTGCCAGCATCGGACCCAGGGATGTTCGGACCTACGAGCAGTACTTC.

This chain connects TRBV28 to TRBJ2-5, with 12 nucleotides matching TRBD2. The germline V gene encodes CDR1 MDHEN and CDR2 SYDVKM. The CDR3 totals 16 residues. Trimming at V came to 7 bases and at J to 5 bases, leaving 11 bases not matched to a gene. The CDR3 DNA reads TGTGCCAGCACCCTCGGCCTAGCGGGAGGGAGGGAGACCCAGTACTTC. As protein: CASTLGLAGGRETQYF.

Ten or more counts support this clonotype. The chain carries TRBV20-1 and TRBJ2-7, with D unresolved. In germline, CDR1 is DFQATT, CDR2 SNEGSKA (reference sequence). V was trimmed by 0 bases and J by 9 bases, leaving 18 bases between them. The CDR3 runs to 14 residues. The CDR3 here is CSARDPDPQYRQYF. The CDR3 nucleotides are TGCAGTGCTAGAGACCCCGACCCACAGTACCGGCAGTACTTC.

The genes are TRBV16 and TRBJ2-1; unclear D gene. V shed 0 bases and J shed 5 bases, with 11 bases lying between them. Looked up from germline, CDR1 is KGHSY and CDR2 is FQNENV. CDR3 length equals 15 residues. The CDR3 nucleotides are TGTGCCAGCAGCCAATCTACGGTTTCTAACAATGAGCAGTTCTTC. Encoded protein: CASSQSTVSNNEQFF.

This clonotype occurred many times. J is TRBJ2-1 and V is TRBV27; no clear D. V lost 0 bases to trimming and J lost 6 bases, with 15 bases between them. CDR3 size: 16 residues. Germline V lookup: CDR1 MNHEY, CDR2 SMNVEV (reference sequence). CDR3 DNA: TGTGCCAGCAGTTTATCACCTACTCTGGTCGGCAATGAGCAGTTCTTC. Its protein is CASSLSPTLVGNEQFF.

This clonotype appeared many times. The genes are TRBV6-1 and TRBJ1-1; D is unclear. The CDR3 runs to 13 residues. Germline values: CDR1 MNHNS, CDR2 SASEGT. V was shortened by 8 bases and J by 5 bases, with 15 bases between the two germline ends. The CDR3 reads CASEILRGTEAFF. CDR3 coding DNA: TGTGCCAGCGAAATCCTTCGCGGAACTGAAGCTTTCTTT.

This CDR3 reads CASSIGQNGYTF. CDR3 sequence (DNA): TGTGCCAGTAGTATCGGACAAAATGGCTACACCTTC. The chain recombines TRBV19 with TRBJ1-2; the D gene is possibly TRBD1 (5 bases). Trimming took off 3 bases at V and 6 bases at J, with 8 bases between the two ends. The CDR3 is 12 residues long. The germline V gene has CDR1 LNHDA and CDR2 SQIVND (reference sequence).

As DNA, the CDR3 is TGCAGTGCACAGCGGGAGGGCCCTCGGGAGCAGTACTTC. Protein: CSAQREGPREQYF. The gene calls are TRBV20-1 and TRBJ2-7, with TRBD2 identical over 10 bases. Germline V lookup: CDR1 DFQATT, CDR2 SNEGSKA (reference sequence). The CDR3 runs to 13 residues. Trimming took 6 bases from V and 7 from J; bases not matched to a gene: 9.

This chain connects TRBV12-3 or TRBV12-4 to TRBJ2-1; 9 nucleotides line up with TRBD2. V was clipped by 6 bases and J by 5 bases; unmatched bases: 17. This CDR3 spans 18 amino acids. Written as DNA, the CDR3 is TGTGCCAGCAGGGCAACCCCCGGGACTAGCCTTAACCACAATGAGCAGTTCTTC. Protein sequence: CASRATPGTSLNHNEQFF.

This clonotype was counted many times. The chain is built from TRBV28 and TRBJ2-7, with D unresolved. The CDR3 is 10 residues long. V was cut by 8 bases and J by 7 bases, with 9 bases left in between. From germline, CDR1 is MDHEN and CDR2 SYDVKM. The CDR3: CASGAPEQYF. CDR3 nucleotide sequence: TGTGCCAGCGGAGCCCCGGAGCAGTACTTC.

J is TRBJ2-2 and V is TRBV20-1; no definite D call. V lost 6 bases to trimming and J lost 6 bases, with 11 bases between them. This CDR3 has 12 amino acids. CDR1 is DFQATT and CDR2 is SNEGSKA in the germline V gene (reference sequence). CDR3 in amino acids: CSAPRDSGELFF. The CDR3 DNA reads TGCAGTGCCCCTAGGGATTCCGGGGAGCTGTTTTTT.

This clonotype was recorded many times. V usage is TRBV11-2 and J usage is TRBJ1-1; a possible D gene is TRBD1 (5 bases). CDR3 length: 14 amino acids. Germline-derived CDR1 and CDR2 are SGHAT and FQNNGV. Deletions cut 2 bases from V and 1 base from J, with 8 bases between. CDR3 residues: CASSLYTGNTEAFF. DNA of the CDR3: TGTGCCAGCAGCTTATATACAGGGAACACTGAAGCTTTCTTT.

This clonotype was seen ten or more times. This CDR3 is CASRGFRQAVKDTQYF. CDR3 bases: TGTGCCAGCAGGGGATTTAGACAGGCGGTCAAAGATACGCAGTATTTT. The chain combines TRBV11-2 with TRBJ2-3; D is perhaps TRBD1 (6 bases). The V gene's germline CDR1 is SGHAT and CDR2 FQNNGV. V gave up 6 bases and J gave up 5 bases, with 21 bases separating them. The CDR3 consists of 16 residues. The full variable domain, in which reference TRBV11-2 and TRBJ2-3 provide the parts outside the CDR3, is EAGVAQSPRYKIIEKRQSVAFWCNPISGHATLYWYQQILGQGPKLLIQFQNNGVVDDSQLPKDRFSAERLKGVDSTLKIQPAKLEDSAVYLCASRGFRQAVKDTQYFGPGTRLTVL.

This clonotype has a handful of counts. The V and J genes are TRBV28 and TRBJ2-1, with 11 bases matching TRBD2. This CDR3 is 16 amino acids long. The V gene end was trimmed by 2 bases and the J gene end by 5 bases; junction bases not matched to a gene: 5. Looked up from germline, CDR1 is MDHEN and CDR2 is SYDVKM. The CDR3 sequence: CASSLTMGLADNEQFF. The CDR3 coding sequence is TGTGCCAGCAGTTTAACCATGGGACTAGCGGACAATGAGCAGTTCTTC.